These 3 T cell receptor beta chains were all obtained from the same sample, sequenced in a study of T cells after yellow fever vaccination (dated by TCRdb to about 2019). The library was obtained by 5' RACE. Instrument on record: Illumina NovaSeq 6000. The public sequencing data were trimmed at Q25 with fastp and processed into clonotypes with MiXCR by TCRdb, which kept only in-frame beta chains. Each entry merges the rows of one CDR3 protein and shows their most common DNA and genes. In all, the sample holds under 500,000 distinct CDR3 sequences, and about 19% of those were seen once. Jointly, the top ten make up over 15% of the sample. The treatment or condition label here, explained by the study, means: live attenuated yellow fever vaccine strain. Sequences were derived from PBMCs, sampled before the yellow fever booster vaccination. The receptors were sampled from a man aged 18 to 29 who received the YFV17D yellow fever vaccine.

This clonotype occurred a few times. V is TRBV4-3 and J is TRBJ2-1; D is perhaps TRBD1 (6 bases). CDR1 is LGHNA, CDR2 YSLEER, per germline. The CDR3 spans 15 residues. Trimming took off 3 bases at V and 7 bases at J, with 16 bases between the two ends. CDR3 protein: CASSHQTGTPNEQFF. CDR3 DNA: TGCGCCAGCAGCCATCAAACCGGGACACCGAATGAGCAGTTCTTC.

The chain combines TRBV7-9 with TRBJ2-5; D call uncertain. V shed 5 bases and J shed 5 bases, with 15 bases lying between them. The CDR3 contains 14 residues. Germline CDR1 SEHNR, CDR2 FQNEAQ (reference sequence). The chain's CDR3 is CASSPRIDWETQYF. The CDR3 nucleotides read TGTGCCAGCAGCCCCCGGATCGACTGGGAGACCCAGTACTTC.

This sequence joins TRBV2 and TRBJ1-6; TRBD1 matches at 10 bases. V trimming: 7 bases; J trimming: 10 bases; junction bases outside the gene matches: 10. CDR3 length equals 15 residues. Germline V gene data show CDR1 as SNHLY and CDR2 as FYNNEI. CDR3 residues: CASTTRDRGDSPLHF. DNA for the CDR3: TGTGCCAGCACAACTAGGGACAGGGGCGACTCACCCCTCCACTTT.